This T cell receptor beta chain is from a study of blood T cells in healthy people across ages. This CDR3 spans 16 amino acids. The germline CDR1 and CDR2 sequences are SGHTA and FQGNSA. The junction had 11 bases not matched to a gene; V was cut back by 4 bases and J by 5 bases. The second PCR ran about 6 to 12 cycles with a sample-barcoded 5' primer and J-beta primers. MiXCR, run by TCRdb on the 5' RACE reads, gives a single entry per CDR3 protein. The sample lists around 1,000,000 distinct CDR3 sequences, approximately 25% occurring once. These data also formed part of another study, on T cells of mothers and their children.

The source is a girl aged 2 to 10 in good health. Sequencing used blood. The chain combines TRBV7-2 with TRBJ2-1, with 7 bases lining up with TRBD1. CDR3 in amino acids: CASSSIDREFNNEQFF. CDR3 in DNA: TGTGCCAGCAGCTCCATTGACAGGGAATTTAACAATGAGCAGTTCTTC. Together with reference TRBV7-2 and TRBJ2-1, the CDR3 gives the full variable domain: GAGVSQSPSNKVTEKGKDVELRCDPISGHTALYWYRQSLGQGLEFLIYFQGNSAPDKSGLPSDRFSAERTGGSVSTLTIQRTQQEDSAVYLCASSSIDREFNNEQFFGPGTRLTVL.